The 10 T cell receptor beta chains below were found in one sample sequenced in a study of identical twins. TCRdb called the 5' RACE reads again in MiXCR, with one record for every CDR3 protein. The repertoire holds 500,000 to 650,000 distinct CDR3 sequences, 20% to 25% seen once, with approximately 0.52% in the top ten. In addition, the sample was reused for a study of yellow fever vaccine responses in identical twins.

Sequenced input: CD4+ T cells sorted from blood. These receptors were obtained from a woman between 18 and 29 years old in good health.

J is TRBJ2-7 and V is TRBV18; the D gene is possibly TRBD2 (6 bases). This CDR3 is built from 14 residues. The ends were cut back, 3 bases at V and 0 bases at J, with 9 bases in the middle. Germline V gene sequence: CDR1 KGHSH, CDR2 LQKENI. The CDR3 DNA sequence: TGTGCCAGCTCACCTTCTAGCGTCTCCTACGAGCAGTACTTC. Its protein product is CASSPSSVSYEQYF.

A single count supports this clonotype. The V and J genes are TRBV5-6 and TRBJ2-7; D remains ambiguous. Trimming pared 1 base from V and 11 bases from J, leaving 16 bases between. Germline V gene lookup returns CDR1 SGHDT and CDR2 YYEEEE. There are 13 residues in the CDR3. The CDR3 loop reads CASSLNVGPREYF. The CDR3 bases are TGTGCCAGCAGCTTGAATGTAGGGCCTCGGGAGTACTTC.

CDR3 region: CSVEMGSGYLGETQYF. For the CDR3, the DNA is TGCAGCGTTGAAATGGGGTCAGGGTACCTAGGAGAGACCCAGTACTTC. The chain employs TRBV29-1 and TRBJ2-5; D is perhaps TRBD1 (5 bases). The CDR3 sequence is 16 residues long. V lost 2 bases, J lost 4 bases, and 20 bases lay in between. Germline V gene data show CDR1 as SQVTM and CDR2 as ANQGSEA.

The chain carries TRBV6-5 and TRBJ1-4; D not resolved. The V gene's germline CDR1 is MNHEY and CDR2 SVGAGI. The V and J ends lost 4 bases and 0 bases respectively, with 6 bases between them. The CDR3 is made up of 14 amino acids. The CDR3 sequence: CASSSPATNEKLFF. In nucleotides, the CDR3 is TGTGCCAGCAGTTCCCCCGCAACTAATGAAAAACTGTTTTTT.

The chain is built from TRBV24-1 and TRBJ2-1; 12 nucleotides match TRBD2. The CDR3 covers 16 residues. V shed 2 bases, J shed 4 bases, and the junction held 2 bases outside the gene matches. The germline V gene encodes CDR1 KGHDR and CDR2 SFDVKD. CDR3 amino acids: CATSDWTSGDYNEQFF. The CDR3 DNA follows: TGTGCCACCAGTGATTGGACTAGCGGGGATTACAATGAGCAGTTCTTC.

The CDR3 protein is CASSLRWKEHNNEQFF. In DNA form, the CDR3 reads TGTGCCAGCAGTTTAAGGTGGAAAGAGCATAACAATGAGCAGTTCTTC. V gene TRBV12-3 or TRBV12-4 combines with J gene TRBJ2-1; D unresolved. V shed 2 bases and J shed 5 bases, with 16 bases lying between them. The CDR3 sequence is 16 residues long.

This clonotype was detected only a few times. The CDR3 bases are TGTGCCACCTCTTTGATGGGACAGGGTCCCTACGAGCAGTACGTC. Amino acids: CATSLMGQGPYEQYV. This chain links TRBV6-1 with TRBJ2-7; 9 nucleotides line up with TRBD1. Germline CDR1 and CDR2: MNHNS and SASEGT. V lost 10 bases, J lost 2 bases, and 12 bases stayed unmatched. The CDR3 sequence is 15 residues long.

This clonotype has only one observation. The chain couples TRBV29-1 to TRBJ2-2; D unresolved. The CDR3 spans 13 residues. Germline V gives CDR1 SQVTM, CDR2 ANQGSEA. Trimming stripped 1 base from V and 2 bases from J, with 5 bases between. The CDR3 DNA reads TGCAGCGTTGAAGGACACAACACCGGGGAGCTGTTTTTT. Amino acid sequence: CSVEGHNTGELFF.

This chain links TRBV11-1 with TRBJ2-1; 10 nucleotides line up with TRBD2. The CDR3 has 19 residues. Looked up from germline, CDR1 is SGHAT and CDR2 is FQDESV (reference sequence). Unmatched junction bases numbered 17, after V lost 2 bases and J lost 7 bases. CDR3 nucleotides: TGTGCCAGCAGCTTATTGGCTAGCGGGAGAGCTAGCAGGGGGAATGAGCAGTTCTTC. This translates into CASSLLASGRASRGNEQFF.

This clonotype was observed once. The chain is built from TRBV27 and TRBJ2-1; TRBD2 aligns across 7 bases. Germline V gene data show CDR1 as MNHEY and CDR2 as SMNVEV (reference sequence). The CDR3 covers 13 residues. The ends lost 3 bases at V and 10 bases at J; junction bases unmatched: 6. CDR3 coding DNA: TGTGCCAGCAGTTTCACCAACGGGGGGGAGCAGTTCTTC. Its protein product is CASSFTNGGEQFF.